These 20 T cell receptor beta chains originate from one sample sequenced in a study of control samples from healthy donors and cancer patients. Profiling relied on immunoSEQ multiplex PCR, and the TCRdb table lists in-frame clones only, not all of them. Counted here are 100,000 to 120,000 clones, 83% occurring once; the ten biggest clones make up about 12%. The sequenced sample was blood. These receptors were obtained from a woman between 45 and 60 years old in good health.

This chain connects TRBV2 to TRBJ1-1; D is perhaps TRBD1 (5 bases). V lost 7 bases to trimming and J lost 0 bases, with 9 bases between them. Germline V gives CDR1 SNHLY, CDR2 FYNNEI. CDR3 length equals 13 residues. CDR3 in amino acids: CASIARVNTEAFF. The CDR3 coding sequence is TGTGCCAGCATCGCCAGGGTGAACACTGAAGCTTTCTTT.

V and J are TRBV21-1 and TRBJ2-7; the table's D call of TRBD2 was not tested on the DNA. TRBV21-1 is a pseudogene. The CDR3 is 11 amino acids. The CDR3 DNA is TGTGCCAGCAGCAGCGCCTACGAGCAGTACTTC. Its protein is CASSSAYEQYF.

The chain employs TRBV19 and TRBJ2-2, with 7 bases lining up with TRBD2. Germline lookup yields CDR1 LNHDA and CDR2 SQIVND (reference sequence). CDR3 size: 15 residues. V was pared by 11 bases and J by 1 base, with 10 bases of the junction left unmatched. This CDR3 is CASGGGVWNTGELFF. CDR3 bases: TGTGCCTCCGGGGGAGGGGTGTGGAACACCGGGGAGCTGTTTTTT.

Regarding this clone: The same CDR3 also results from other DNA sequences found in this sample. The chain has TRBV7-9 and TRBJ2-3; 9 bases line up with TRBD2. Germline V gives CDR1 SEHNR, CDR2 FQNEAQ (reference sequence). V lost 8 bases to trimming and J lost 2 bases; unmatched junction nucleotides: 5. The CDR3 spans 14 residues. The CDR3 bases are TGTGCCAGCTCGGCTAGCGGGAACACAGATACGCAGTATTTT. Protein product: CASSASGNTDTQYF.

The chain joins TRBV28 to TRBJ2-3; the D call may be TRBD1 or TRBD2 (6 bases each). This CDR3 region has 14 residues. Germline lookup yields CDR1 MDHEN and CDR2 SYDVKM. V dropped 10 bases and J dropped 3 bases, with 17 bases sitting between them. The CDR3 is CATRGGVGTDTQYF. The CDR3 DNA sequence: TGTGCCACCAGGGGCGGGGTTGGTACAGATACGCAGTATTTT.

The chain combines TRBV6-5 with TRBJ1-6; D perhaps matches TRBD1 (5 bases). This CDR3 comprises 15 residues. V was shortened by 6 bases and J by 5 bases, with 14 bases between the two germline ends. The germline V gene has CDR1 MNHEY and CDR2 SVGAGI. CDR3 DNA: TGTGCCAGCAGACCTGGGACCGATAATAATTCACCCCTCCACTTT. Protein: CASRPGTDNNSPLHF.

This chain links TRBV7-2 with TRBJ2-3; D call uncertain. Trimming pared 5 bases from V and 0 bases from J, leaving 9 bases between. CDR3 length: 14 residues. Germline V gene sequence: CDR1 SGHTA, CDR2 FQGNSA. In DNA, the CDR3 is TGTGCCAGCAGCCCTACCTTTAGCACAGATACGCAGTATTTT. This gives the protein CASSPTFSTDTQYF.

This chain joins TRBV12-3 or TRBV12-4 and TRBJ1-2, with a weak D call TRBD1 (6 bases). The CDR3 is made up of 13 amino acids. Between the trimmed V and J ends, which lost 5 bases and 10 bases, there was a span of 17 bases. The CDR3 loop is CASSPGAREDYTF. The CDR3, as DNA: TGTGCCAGCAGTCCGGGGGCCAGGGAGGACTACACCTTC.

The chain uses TRBV4-2 and TRBJ2-1; D possibly matches TRBD1 or TRBD2 (5 bases each). V lost 1 base to trimming and J lost 4 bases, with 17 bases between them. This CDR3 spans 17 amino acids. The germline gives CDR1 LGHNA, CDR2 YNFKEQ. As DNA, the CDR3 is TGTGCCAGCAGCCAAGCCCCGGGGCTGGAACTTTACAATGAGCAGTTCTTC. As protein: CASSQAPGLELYNEQFF.

This clone was observed once. The chain employs TRBV6-4 and TRBJ2-1; either TRBD1 or TRBD2 may fit D (5 bases each). CDR1 and CDR2 (germline): MRHNA, SNTAGT. This CDR3 is 14 amino acids long. V lost 2 bases to trimming and J lost 7 bases, with 12 bases between them. The CDR3 region is CASSDEGPGNEQFF. The DNA of the CDR3 is TGTGCCAGCAGTGACGAGGGGCCTGGGAATGAGCAGTTCTTC.

V usage is TRBV6-5 and J usage is TRBJ1-3; D ambiguous. Germline V gives CDR1 MNHEY, CDR2 SVGAGI. Trimming took off 8 bases at V and 1 base at J, with 12 bases between the two ends. There are 14 residues in the CDR3. The DNA for the CDR3 is TGTGCCAGCTTGAGGCATTATTCTGGAAACACCATATATTTT. Its translation is CASLRHYSGNTIYF.

The rearrangement joins TRBV24-1 to TRBJ1-1; tentatively, D is TRBD1 (5 bases). The CDR3 consists of 17 residues. V lost 4 bases, J lost 4 bases, and 21 bases lay in between. Germline V gene sequence: CDR1 KGHDR, CDR2 SFDVKD. Written as DNA, the CDR3 is TGTGCCACCAGTGACCGAGCGGTAGGGGATATCAGCACTGAAGCTTTCTTT. It specifies CATSDRAVGDISTEAFF.

This sequence joins TRBV9 and TRBJ1-2; D is ambiguous. This CDR3 spans 13 amino acids. Germline CDR1 and CDR2: SGDLS and YYNGEE. V lost 7 bases and J 4 bases, leaving 14 bases between the germline ends. CDR3 bases: TGTGCCAGCTCCTTACGTCGGGCCTATGGCTACACCTTC. It specifies CASSLRRAYGYTF. Using reference TRBV9 and TRBJ1-2 for the parts outside the CDR3, the full variable domain is DSGVTQTPKHLITATGQRVTLRCSPRSGDLSVYWYQQSLDQGLQFLIQYYNGEERAKGNILERFSAQQFPDLHSELNLSSLELGDSALYFCASSLRRAYGYTFGSGTRLTVV.

The J gene is TRBJ2-3, the V gene TRBV9; D gene ambiguous. This CDR3 is built from 15 residues. Germline CDR1 and CDR2: SGDLS and YYNGEE. The germline V and J ends were trimmed by 0 bases and 1 base, with 9 bases remaining between them. The CDR3 is CASSVEGLRTDTQYF. Written as DNA, the CDR3 is TGTGCCAGCAGCGTAGAGGGCCTTCGCACAGATACGCAGTATTTT. Using reference TRBV9 and TRBJ2-3 for the parts outside the CDR3, the full variable domain is DSGVTQTPKHLITATGQRVTLRCSPRSGDLSVYWYQQSLDQGLQFLIQYYNGEERAKGNILERFSAQQFPDLHSELNLSSLELGDSALYFCASSVEGLRTDTQYFGPGTRLTVL.

The chain couples TRBV5-1 to TRBJ1-4; 7 positions match TRBD1. Germline V gene sequence: CDR1 SGHRS, CDR2 YFSETQ. The CDR3 is 17 amino acids. Germline trimming cut 4 bases from V and 4 bases from J; bases unmatched to any gene: 13. In DNA, the CDR3 is TGCGCCAGCAGCACCGGCAGAATGGGACAGCTTAATGAAAAACTGTTTTTT. Translation gives CASSTGRMGQLNEKLFF.

This clone appeared a single time. V is TRBV28 and J is TRBJ1-1, with D tentatively TRBD1 (6 bases). Germline V gene sequence: CDR1 MDHEN, CDR2 SYDVKM. CDR3 size: 15 residues. Trimming removed 2 bases from V and 0 bases from J, with 10 bases in between. CDR3 coding DNA: TGTGCCAGCAGTTTAGGGGGGCTAGTGAACACTGAAGCTTTCTTT. Translation gives CASSLGGLVNTEAFF.

This clone was observed a handful of times. The V and J genes are TRBV18 and TRBJ2-7; D possibly matches TRBD1 or TRBD2 (5 bases each). V was trimmed by 6 bases and J by 0 bases, leaving 15 bases between them. This CDR3 is built from 15 residues. The V gene's germline CDR1 is KGHSH and CDR2 LQKENI. CDR3 in DNA: TGTGCCAGCTCGGAAGAGGGGTACGTCTCCTACGAGCAGTACTTC. Protein: CASSEEGYVSYEQYF.

The chain links TRBV7-3 to TRBJ2-2, with TRBD1 as a possible D gene (5 bases). V lost 5 bases and J 2 bases, leaving 12 bases between the germline ends. The CDR3 spans 15 residues. Germline CDR1 is SGHTA and CDR2 is FQGTGA. The CDR3 DNA follows: TGTGCCAGCAGCACAGGACACTTTAACACCGGGGAGCTGTTTTTT. This gives the protein CASSTGHFNTGELFF.

V is TRBV5-8 and J is TRBJ1-2, with D possibly matching TRBD1 (5 bases). The V end lost 0 bases, the J end lost 8 bases, and 14 bases lay between the germline ends. Germline V gene data show CDR1 as SGHTS and CDR2 as YDEGEE. This CDR3 comprises 14 residues. The CDR3 here is CASSLVARWDGYTF. Written as DNA, the CDR3 is TGTGCCAGCAGCTTGGTGGCTCGCTGGGACGGCTACACCTTC.

This chain links TRBV18 with TRBJ2-3, with 8 positions matching TRBD2. Germline V lookup: CDR1 KGHSH, CDR2 LQKENI. The V gene end was trimmed by 6 bases and the J gene end by 6 bases; junction bases not matched to a gene: 8. The CDR3 has 14 residues. CDR3 nucleotides: TGTGCCAGCTCGCCAGCGGGAGATGGGGATACGCAGTATTTT. Amino acid sequence: CASSPAGDGDTQYF.